What follows are 9 T cell receptor beta chains derived from one specimen sequenced in a study of T cell repertoires in cytomegalovirus infection. TCRdb re-called the reads with MiXCR, one entry per CDR3 protein. Of 650,000 to 850,000 distinct CDR3 sequences in the sample, about 29% were seen once. Their target antigens are unknown. Sequenced material: cultured CD8+ T cells from PBMCs, taken from culture after CMV antigen stimulation. The receptor source for this set is a human donor in good health (CMV status not recorded). Some clones in this sample may be carry-over from other donors' samples.

This clonotype was counted a few times. The DNA for the CDR3 is TGTGCCAGTACCGGAGGCGGGGAGCTGTTTTTT. It is translated as CASTGGGELFF. This chain links TRBV19 with TRBJ2-2; a possible D gene is TRBD2 (5 bases). Germline V gene data show CDR1 as LNHDA and CDR2 as SQIVND (reference sequence). There are 11 residues in the CDR3. The germline V and J ends were trimmed by 7 bases and 7 bases, with 7 bases remaining between them. Full variable domain (remainder filled in from reference TRBV19 and TRBJ2-2): DGGITQSPKYLFRKEGQNVTLSCEQNLNHDAMYWYRQDPGQGLRLIYYSQIVNDFQKGDIAEGYSVSREKKESFPLTVTSAQKNPTAFYLCASTGGGELFFGEGSRLTVL.

The chain joins TRBV27 to TRBJ2-1, with 7 positions matching TRBD2. The CDR3 is 12 amino acids. The germline V gene has CDR1 MNHEY and CDR2 SMNVEV (reference sequence). The V gene end was trimmed by 5 bases and the J gene end by 8 bases; junction bases not matched to a gene: 3. CDR3 sequence (DNA): TGTGCCAGCAGTCCCGGGGGGTATGAGCAGTTCTTC. Its protein product is CASSPGGYEQFF.

This clonotype was detected a few times. The genes are TRBV25-1 and TRBJ1-2, with D possibly TRBD1 on 5 matching bases. In germline, CDR1 is MGHDK, CDR2 SYGVNS. The germline V and J ends were trimmed by 3 bases and 6 bases, with 11 bases remaining between them. This CDR3 comprises 13 residues. The CDR3 loop reads CASSDQGRDGYTF. The CDR3 DNA reads as TGTGCCAGCAGTGACCAGGGAAGGGATGGCTACACCTTC.

This clonotype has at least ten counts. V is TRBV20-1 and J is TRBJ1-5; D gene unclear. Germline CDR1 reads DFQATT; CDR2 reads SNEGSKA (reference sequence). V was shortened by 5 bases and J by 2 bases, with 16 bases between the two germline ends. This CDR3 has 15 residues. CDR3: CSARRRASRNQPQHF. In nucleotides, the CDR3 is TGCAGTGCTCGTCGCCGGGCCAGCCGCAATCAGCCCCAGCATTTT.

The chain is built from TRBV27 and TRBJ2-7; 7 bases line up with TRBD1. Germline CDR1 and CDR2: MNHEY and SMNVEV (reference sequence). This CDR3 region has 17 residues. Unmatched junction bases numbered 15, after V lost 2 bases and J lost 5 bases. CDR3 protein: CASSLQPYSNRGNEQYF. As DNA, the CDR3 is TGTGCCAGCAGTTTACAACCCTACAGTAACAGGGGCAACGAGCAGTACTTC.

The chain recombines TRBV6-2 or TRBV6-3 with TRBJ2-5; 8 nucleotides match TRBD1. Per the germline V gene, CDR1 is MNHEY and CDR2 is SVGEGT. The length of the CDR3 is 15 residues. The trim removed 7 bases at V and 5 bases at J, leaving 12 bases unmatched. The CDR3 protein is CASTRTGLSRETQYF. DNA for the CDR3: TGTGCCAGCACCCGGACAGGGCTCAGCCGGGAGACCCAGTACTTC.

This chain uses TRBV20-1 with TRBJ2-5, with TRBD2 matching 11 bases. The CDR3 is made up of 21 amino acids. Trimming at V came to 3 bases and at J to 5 bases, leaving 26 bases not matched to a gene. Germline V CDR1 and CDR2: DFQATT, SNEGSKA (reference sequence). CDR3 in amino acids: CSASPTPWGTSTSGVDETQYF. The CDR3 DNA sequence: TGCAGTGCTAGCCCAACCCCCTGGGGGACTTCGACTAGCGGGGTGGATGAGACCCAGTACTTC.

This clonotype turned up a few times. The chain carries TRBV20-1 and TRBJ2-4; D gene uncertain. Per the germline V gene, CDR1 is DFQATT and CDR2 is SNEGSKA (reference sequence). This CDR3 is 14 amino acids long. The V end was cut by 0 bases, the J end by 0 bases, with 6 bases between. The chain's CDR3 is CSARDGLAKNIQYF. CDR3 DNA sequence: TGCAGTGCTAGAGATGGGCTAGCCAAAAACATTCAGTACTTC.

A remark on this clonotype: The junction departs from germline at one end; a sequencing error may be responsible. The CDR3: CARSYAGGPNTQYF. In DNA, the CDR3 is TGTGCCAGAAGTTACGCGGGGGGGCCGAATACGCAGTATTTT. The chain recombines TRBV6-5 with TRBJ2-3; 9 nucleotides match TRBD2. The CDR3 is 14 residues long. Germline CDR1 and CDR2: MNHEY and SVGAGI.